This is a list of T cell receptor beta chains from one sample in a study of patients and donors after allogeneic stem cell transplantation. One entry per CDR3 protein results from TCRdb running MiXCR on the RT-PCR reads. The data show 87,000 or so distinct CDR3 sequences, around 5% seen once. The sample comprised blood, either unsorted or a sorted T cell fraction (not recorded which). These receptors were obtained from a human donor who was either an allogeneic HSCT recipient or a stem cell or donor lymphocyte infusion donor (not recorded which). It is not recorded whose cells these are; they may come from a transplant donor. The CDR3 runs from the conserved cysteine through the conserved F or W. The D gene is left open where the match is weak. A row's size may be missing; if present it is once, few, many or a size class.

>TRBD2|TRBJ2-7|14|many|TRBV20-1
CSARIPASGSLEYF
TGCAGTGCTAGGATCCCGGCTAGCGGGAGTTTGGAGTACTTC
>.|TRBJ2-3|11|many|TRBV7-9
CASSFSDTQYF
TGTGCCAGCAGCTTTAGCGATACGCAGTATTTT
>TRBD2|TRBJ2-5|14|few|TRBV7-2
CASSIGTSRETQYF
TGTGCCAGCAGCATCGGGACTAGCCGAGAGACCCAGTACTTC
>.|TRBJ1-1|14|many|TRBV2
CASRDLTGRAEAFF
TGTGCCAGCAGGGACCTTACAGGGAGAGCTGAAGCTTTCTTT
>.|TRBJ1-6|15|.|TRBV11-2
CASSQLQGKNSPLHF
TGTGCCAGCAGCCAATTACAGGGCAAGAATTCACCCCTCCACTTT
>.|TRBJ1-1|15|many|TRBV11-2
CASSLDPSVNTEAFF
TGTGCCAGCAGCTTAGATCCCTCGGTGAACACTGAAGCTTTCTTT
>TRBD2|TRBJ2-7|16|many|TRBV2
CASSGLAEGGFYEQYF
TGTGCCAGCAGTGGACTAGCGGAGGGAGGTTTCTACGAGCAGTACTTC
>TRBD2|TRBJ2-7|15|many|TRBV20-1
CSASRERGYSYEQYF
TGCAGTGCTAGTAGGGAGCGGGGTTACTCCTACGAGCAGTACTTC
>.|TRBJ1-2|13|few|TRBV19
CASSINRLNGYTF
TGTGCCAGTAGTATAAATCGCCTGAATGGCTACACCTTC
>.|TRBJ1-1|13|.|TRBV18
CASSNGLNTEAFF
TGTGCCAGCTCAAACGGGTTGAACACTGAAGCTTTCTTT
>TRBD2|TRBJ2-3|17|few|TRBV4-2
CASSPISGGTRTDTQYF
TGTGCCAGCAGCCCCATTAGCGGGGGAACACGCACAGATACGCAGTATTTT
>.|TRBJ1-1|14|many|TRBV18
CASSPQAGEGEAFF
TGTGCCAGCTCACCACAGGCGGGGGAAGGTGAAGCTTTCTTT
>TRBD2|TRBJ2-1|19|many|TRBV5-6
CASRYSGTRTIFSYNEQFF
TGTGCCAGCAGGTACTCCGGGACTAGGACAATATTCTCCTACAATGAGCAGTTCTTC
>.|TRBJ2-3|14|many|TRBV7-8
CASSLAQGTDTQYF
TGTGCCAGCAGCTTAGCGCAGGGTACAGATACGCAGTATTTT
>.|TRBJ2-1|21|many|TRBV9
CASSVVVMGTAPTSSYNEQFF
TGTGCCAGCAGCGTAGTCGTTATGGGGACTGCCCCTACGAGCTCCTACAATGAGCAGTTCTTC
>TRBD1|TRBJ1-2|13|many|TRBV2
CASSYGQGNGYTF
TGTGCCAGCAGTTATGGACAGGGGAATGGCTACACCTTC
>TRBD2|TRBJ2-7|16|many|TRBV18
CASSPRLAGGGDEQYF
TGTGCCAGCTCACCAAGGCTAGCGGGAGGGGGCGACGAGCAGTACTTC
>.|TRBJ1-1|13|many|TRBV20-1
CSAPRGGNTEAFF
TGCAGTGCCCCCCGGGGGGGTAACACTGAAGCTTTCTTT
>.|TRBJ1-1|13|many|TRBV15
CATSRDVEGPTFF
TGTGCCACCAGCAGAGATGTGGAAGGACCTACTTTCTTT
>.|TRBJ1-2|11|many|TRBV29-1
CSVEVGAGYTF
TGCAGCGTGGAAGTCGGGGCTGGCTACACCTTC
>.|TRBJ2-5|12|many|TRBV29-1
CSVGQPQETQYF
TGCAGCGTCGGACAGCCCCAAGAGACCCAGTACTTC
>TRBD2|TRBJ2-1|16|many|TRBV5-1
CASSLVLAGGYNEQFF
TGCGCCAGCAGCTTGGTGTTAGCGGGGGGATACAATGAGCAGTTCTTC
>.|TRBJ1-2|15|many|TRBV2
CASSEGRGRDYGYTF
TGTGCCAGCAGTGAAGGGCGCGGCAGGGACTATGGCTACACCTTC
>.|TRBJ2-7|16|many|TRBV7-8
CASSPMTGPGILEQYF
TGTGCCAGCAGCCCTATGACGGGTCCGGGAATCCTCGAGCAGTACTTC
>TRBD2|TRBJ2-5|16|.|TRBV3-1
CASSQDLAGGTETQYF
TGTGCCAGCAGCCAAGATTTAGCGGGGGGGACAGAGACCCAGTACTTC
>.|TRBJ2-3|15|many|TRBV29-1
CSVEDGILFTDTQYF
TGCAGCGTTGAAGATGGAATCCTATTCACAGATACGCAGTATTTT
>.|TRBJ1-4|13|many|TRBV20-1
CSALGPTNEKLFF
TGCAGTGCCCTAGGGCCAACTAATGAAAAACTGTTTTTT
>.|TRBJ2-5|14|many|TRBV27
CASSRRQNQETQYF
TGTGCCAGCAGCCGTAGACAGAATCAAGAGACCCAGTACTTC
>.|TRBJ2-5|14|many|TRBV29-1
CSVGMGIRQETQYF
TGCAGCGTTGGGATGGGGATAAGGCAAGAGACCCAGTACTTC
>.|TRBJ1-4|15|many|TRBV5-8
CASSLKGVQNEKLFF
TGTGCCAGCAGCTTGAAGGGGGTCCAAAATGAAAAACTGTTTTTT
>TRBD1|TRBJ2-1|15|many|TRBV29-1
CSVVGGTGVTDEQFF
TGCAGCGTTGTTGGCGGGACAGGGGTTACGGATGAGCAGTTCTTC
>.|TRBJ2-7|14|many|TRBV27
CASSSPGLSYEQYF
TGTGCCAGCAGTTCGCCCGGGTTATCCTACGAGCAGTACTTC
>TRBD1|TRBJ1-2|15|many|TRBV7-2
CASSLKQGADYGYTF
TGTGCCAGCAGCCTCAAACAGGGGGCGGACTATGGCTACACCTTC
>.|TRBJ2-2|18|many|TRBV10-3
CAISEPGRAGSDTGELFF
TGTGCCATCAGTGAGCCGGGCCGGGCAGGGTCCGACACCGGGGAGCTGTTTTTT
>.|TRBJ1-1|15|.|TRBV7-3
CASSQRGGRFTEAFF
TGTGCCAGCAGCCAGAGAGGGGGGCGGTTTACTGAAGCTTTCTTT
>.|TRBJ2-1|13|many|TRBV18
CASSPPSHNEQFF
TGTGCCAGCTCACCACCGTCCCACAATGAGCAGTTCTTC
>TRBD2|TRBJ2-3|15|.|TRBV6-1
CASTHSGSGTDTQYF
TGTGCCAGCACCCATAGCGGGAGCGGTACAGATACGCAGTATTTT
>TRBD1|TRBJ2-7|13|many|TRBV5-1
CASATQGEYEQYF
TGCGCCAGCGCTACGCAGGGGGAATACGAGCAGTACTTC
>.|TRBJ2-7|12|many|TRBV30
CAWSDRAYEQYF
TGTGCCTGGAGTGACAGAGCCTACGAGCAGTACTTC
>.|TRBJ2-1|12|many|TRBV30
CARVGGGNLVFF
.
>.|TRBJ1-2|14|.|TRBV7-9
CASSLAGRKGGYTF
TGTGCCAGCAGCTTAGCAGGACGTAAAGGGGGCTACACCTTC
>TRBD2|TRBJ2-2|16|.|TRBV9
CASSAGLAGGPGELFF
TGTGCCAGCAGCGCTGGACTAGCGGGGGGCCCCGGGGAGCTGTTTTTT